One sample yielded the 7 T cell receptor beta chains listed below, sequenced in a study of blood T cell repertoires in COVID-19. Measured with immunoSEQ multiplex PCR; TCRdb has only the in-frame clones, and not every one. The table has over 400,000 clones, roughly 85% seen once. Sequencing used peripheral blood. These receptors were taken from a woman in her twenties or thirties with active or convalescent COVID-19.

The chain employs TRBV30 and TRBJ1-2; 8 nucleotides agree with TRBD1. Germline V lookup: CDR1 GTSNPN, CDR2 SVGIG (reference sequence). The trim removed 5 bases at V and 3 bases at J, leaving 8 bases unmatched. The CDR3 has 14 residues. The CDR3 sequence is CAWEGGQGYYGYTF. CDR3 coding DNA: TGTGCCTGGGAGGGCGGACAGGGTTACTATGGCTACACCTTC.

The chain carries TRBV7-9 and TRBJ2-5; D perhaps matches TRBD1 (5 bases). CDR3 size: 15 residues. With 5 bases removed from V and 2 bases from J, the gap between germline ends came to 15 bases. CDR1 and CDR2 from the germline V gene are SEHNR and FQNEAQ (reference sequence). The CDR3 here is CASSHYRQIQETQYF. CDR3 nucleotides: TGTGCCAGCAGCCATTACCGACAGATACAAGAGACCCAGTACTTC.

The chain uses TRBV6-1 and TRBJ1-4, with D hard to call. Per the germline V gene, CDR1 is MNHNS and CDR2 is SASEGT. This CDR3 is 17 amino acids long. V was trimmed by 3 bases and J by 0 bases, leaving 14 bases between them. The CDR3 spells CASSDFPQATTNEKLFF. The CDR3, as DNA: TGTGCCAGCAGTGACTTCCCCCAGGCGACAACTAATGAAAAACTGTTTTTT.

The rearrangement uses TRBV4-1 and TRBJ2-2; TRBD2 matches at 12 bases. There are 19 residues in the CDR3. The ends lost 0 bases at V and 5 bases at J; junction bases unmatched: 10. Germline-derived CDR1 and CDR2 are MGHRA and YSYEKL. The CDR3 protein is CASSQDGLAGGPGTGELFF. DNA of the CDR3: TGCGCCAGCAGCCAAGATGGGCTAGCGGGGGGGCCGGGGACCGGGGAGCTGTTTTTT.

The chain combines TRBV30 with TRBJ2-2, with TRBD2 as a possible D gene (5 bases). The ends were cut back, 0 bases at V and 7 bases at J, with 15 bases in the middle. Per the germline V gene, CDR1 is GTSNPN and CDR2 is SVGIG (reference sequence). The CDR3 runs 15 residues. The CDR3 is CAWSVPSPAVGELFF. The CDR3 DNA follows: TGTGCCTGGAGTGTCCCTAGCCCCGCGGTCGGGGAGCTGTTTTTT.

This chain connects TRBV3-1 (or the pseudogene TRBV3-2) to TRBJ1-1, with D perhaps matching TRBD1 (6 bases). The V and J ends lost 0 bases and 8 bases respectively, with 19 bases between them. Germline V lookup: CDR1 LGHDT, CDR2 YNNKEL (reference sequence). There are 16 residues in the CDR3. This chain's CDR3 is CASSQDWAVGRGEAFF. The CDR3 DNA sequence: TGTGCCAGCAGCCAAGATTGGGCTGTGGGCAGGGGAGAAGCTTTCTTT.

The V gene is TRBV30, the J gene TRBJ2-1; D remains ambiguous. The CDR3 covers 13 residues. V was pared by 2 bases and J by 8 bases, with 13 bases between. Germline V gives CDR1 GTSNPN, CDR2 SVGIG (reference sequence). CDR3: CAWSHTSGYEQFF. In DNA, the CDR3 is TGTGCCTGGAGTCACACCTCCGGGTATGAGCAGTTCTTC.